These T cell receptor beta chains were read from a single sample in a study of T cell repertoires in cytomegalovirus infection. These receptors lack a known antigen. TCRdb independently ran MiXCR on the reads; one entry per CDR3 protein. The sample records 45,000 to 55,000 distinct CDR3 sequences, under 25% being singletons. The sample was CD8+ T cells from cultured PBMCs, taken from culture after CMV antigen stimulation. Receptors originate from a human donor in good health (CMV status not recorded). Some clones in this sample may be carry-over from other donors' samples. The CDR3 runs from the conserved cysteine through the conserved F or W. The D gene is left open where the match is weak. For some rows the clone size is stated as once, few or many, or as a class when expanded; others skip it.

j_call v_call clone_size d_call cdr3_aa cdr3_nt
TRBJ2-1 TRBV4-3 - TRBD2 CASSQVVQRGGSEQFF TGCGCCAGCAGCCAAGTCGTACAGCGGGGGGGATCTGAGCAGTTCTTC
TRBJ2-1 TRBV7-6 - - CASSYLGGEQFF TGTGCCAGCAGCTACCTAGGGGGGGAGCAGTTCTTC
TRBJ2-7 TRBV12-3/TRBV12-4 - TRBD2 CASGTSGSIEQYF TGTGCCAGCGGGACTAGCGGGAGTATCGAGCAGTACTTC
TRBJ2-1 TRBV4-2 - TRBD2 CASSFTGTSGYNEQFF TGTGCCAGCAGCTTTACCGGGACTAGCGGATACAATGAGCAGTTCTTC
TRBJ1-5 TRBV6-2/TRBV6-3 - - CASSYSEGAHQPQHF TGTGCCAGCAGTTACTCCGAAGGGGCACATCAGCCCCAGCATTTT
TRBJ2-1 TRBV7-6 - - CASSRRQNRGNEQFF TGTGCCAGCAGCCGACGACAGAATCGGGGCAATGAGCAGTTCTTC
TRBJ2-2 TRBV7-2 many TRBD2 CASSSPGTSGGAGELFF TGTGCCAGCAGCTCCCCGGGGACTAGCGGGGGGGCCGGGGAGCTGTTTTTT
TRBJ2-1 TRBV7-2 few TRBD2 CASSPQTSGGPNEQFF TGTGCCAGCAGCCCCCAAACTAGCGGGGGCCCCAATGAGCAGTTCTTC
TRBJ2-1 TRBV29-1 once - CSVVYPSNSYNEQFF TGCAGCGTTGTCTACCCGTCAAACTCCTACAATGAGCAGTTCTTC
TRBJ2-7 TRBV7-9 few - CASSPLGRDEQYF TGTGCCAGCAGCCCGCTGGGGCGCGACGAGCAGTACTTC
TRBJ1-2 TRBV7-4 - - CASSFSGGYTF TGTGCCAGCAGCTTCTCCGGAGGCTACACCTTC
TRBJ2-3 TRBV28 many TRBD1 CASSLGTESLTDTQYF TGTGCCAGCAGTCTTGGGACAGAGAGTCTCACAGATACGCAGTATTTT
TRBJ2-1 TRBV11-3 few TRBD1 CASSLSQGEYNEQFF TGTGCCAGCAGCTTATCCCAGGGGGAGTACAATGAGCAGTTCTTC
TRBJ2-1 TRBV7-9 few - CASSARDEQFF TGTGCCAGCAGCGCGAGGGATGAGCAGTTCTTC
TRBJ2-1 TRBV7-3 few TRBD2 CASSLKSGGAYNEQFF TGTGCCAGCAGCTTAAAAAGCGGGGGGGCTTACAATGAGCAGTTCTTC
TRBJ2-1 TRBV9 - TRBD2 CASSVATSGEYNEQFF TGTGCCAGCAGCGTAGCGACTAGCGGGGAATACAATGAGCAGTTCTTC
TRBJ2-2 TRBV11-1 - - CASSLQGTTGELFF TGTGCCAGCAGCTTACAAGGGACCACCGGGGAGCTGTTTTTT
TRBJ1-5 TRBV28 few - CASSLYGDVGQPQHF TGTGCCAGCAGTTTATATGGGGACGTGGGGCAGCCCCAGCATTTT
TRBJ2-5 TRBV6-1 - TRBD2 CASSEPLAGGQETQYF TGTGCCAGCAGTGAACCCCTAGCGGGAGGGCAAGAGACCCAGTACTTC
TRBJ1-1 TRBV6-2/TRBV6-3 - - CASSYGPGAFF TGTGCCAGCAGTTACGGGCCCGGGGCTTTCTTT
TRBJ2-7 TRBV7-9 few - CASSYGTLDEQYF TGTGCCAGCAGCTACGGGACCTTGGACGAGCAGTACTTC
TRBJ2-7 TRBV5-1 - - CASSWGQGNYEQYF TGCGCCAGCAGCTGGGGGCAGGGGAACTACGAGCAGTACTTC
TRBJ2-1 TRBV6-1 - TRBD1 CASSRPDRVLYEQFF TGTGCCAGCAGCCGGCCGGACAGGGTACTATATGAGCAGTTCTTC
TRBJ2-1 TRBV12-3/TRBV12-4 - - CASSAGIEQFF TGTGCCAGCAGTGCCGGGATCGAGCAGTTCTTC
TRBJ1-1 TRBV7-6 - - CASSLAPGDGGYNTEAFF TGTGCCAGCAGCTTAGCACCGGGAGACGGGGGCTATAACACTGAAGCTTTCTTT
TRBJ2-4 TRBV7-9 - - CASSSLVGRSKNIQYF TGTGCCAGCAGCTCCTTAGTGGGACGGAGCAAAAACATTCAGTACTTC
TRBJ2-5 TRBV15 many TRBD1 CATIETGGTQETQYF TGTGCCACCATCGAGACAGGGGGTACACAAGAGACCCAGTACTTC
TRBJ2-7 TRBV9 few - CASSVVSGAPSYEQYF TGTGCCAGCAGCGTAGTGAGCGGAGCTCCCTCCTACGAGCAGTACTTC
TRBJ1-2 TRBV7-8 - - CASSTPDEYNYGYTF TGTGCCAGCAGCACTCCGGACGAGTATAACTATGGCTACACCTTC
TRBJ2-5 TRBV27 few - CASSTLQGIQETQYF TGTGCCAGCAGTACCCTACAGGGAATCCAAGAGACCCAGTACTTC
TRBJ2-7 TRBV7-9 few - CASSLVNEQYF TGTGCCAGCAGCTTAGTAAACGAGCAGTACTTC
TRBJ1-1 TRBV12-3/TRBV12-4 - - CASSPRRNTEAFF TGTGCCAGCAGTCCCCGGCGGAACACTGAAGCTTTCTTT
TRBJ2-7 TRBV11-1 few - CASSADRGRDEQYF TGTGCCAGCAGCGCGGACCGGGGTAGGGACGAGCAGTACTTC
TRBJ2-2 TRBV6-2/TRBV6-3 - TRBD2 CASRDVSRETGELFF TGTGCCAGCAGAGACGTTTCGCGGGAGACCGGGGAGCTGTTTTTT
TRBJ1-4 TRBV7-9 - - CASSSTSAVDEKLFF TGTGCCAGCAGCTCAACGTCAGCCGTAGATGAAAAACTGTTTTTT
TRBJ2-3 TRBV11-2 few - CASSEISDWVTDTQYF TGTGCCAGCAGCGAGATTTCGGACTGGGTCACAGATACGCAGTATTTT
TRBJ1-1 TRBV28 few - CASIPAGSTTEAFF TGTGCCAGCATCCCGGCAGGGTCGACCACTGAAGCTTTCTTT
TRBJ2-3 TRBV12-3/TRBV12-4 - - CASSLSTGTKDTDTQYF TGTGCCAGCAGTCTTTCAACCGGGACAAAAGACACAGATACGCAGTATTTT
TRBJ2-5 TRBV6-2/TRBV6-3 - - CASSYRGWQETQYF TGTGCCAGCAGTTATCGGGGGTGGCAAGAGACCCAGTACTTC
TRBJ2-1 TRBV12-3/TRBV12-4 - TRBD2 CASRPGLGANEQFF TGTGCCAGCAGGCCGGGACTAGGGGCCAATGAGCAGTTCTTC
TRBJ2-7 TRBV6-1 - - CASSELFGSSYEQYF TGTGCCAGCAGTGAATTGTTTGGCAGCTCCTACGAGCAGTACTTC
TRBJ2-2 TRBV7-2 - - CASSLAGDTGELFF TGTGCCAGCAGCTTAGCGGGGGACACCGGGGAGCTGTTTTTT
TRBJ1-2 TRBV29-1 few - CSVRRQDNYGYTF TGCAGCGTTCGGAGACAGGACAACTATGGCTACACCTTC
TRBJ2-5 TRBV9 - TRBD1 CASSPETGDQETQYF TGTGCCAGCAGCCCAGAGACAGGGGACCAAGAGACCCAGTACTTC
TRBJ2-7 TRBV7-9 many - CASRASASYEQYF TGTGCCAGCCGGGCTAGCGCTTCCTACGAGCAGTACTTC
TRBJ2-6 TRBV6-2/TRBV6-3 - - CASSIQGTGANVLTF TGTGCCAGCAGTATACAGGGAACTGGGGCCAACGTCCTGACTTTC
TRBJ1-1 TRBV11-2 many - CASNLRGGVTEAFF TGTGCCAGCAACCTCCGGGGGGGCGTCACTGAAGCTTTCTTT
TRBJ2-1 TRBV27 few - CASSQGNEQFF TGTGCCAGCAGTCAAGGGAATGAGCAGTTCTTC
TRBJ1-1 TRBV24-1 - - CATSGLETEAFF TGTGCCACCAGCGGGTTGGAGACTGAAGCTTTCTTT
TRBJ2-7 TRBV7-6 few - CASSEMRVAGDEQYF TGTGCCAGCAGCGAAATGCGGGTGGCAGGGGACGAGCAGTACTTC
TRBJ2-1 TRBV20-1 few - CSASRLEVRNEQFF TGCAGTGCTAGTAGACTAGAAGTGAGGAATGAGCAGTTCTTC
TRBJ1-5 TRBV9 - - CASSKGNQPQHF TGTGCCAGCAGTAAAGGCAATCAGCCCCAGCATTTT
TRBJ1-5 TRBV6-1 few - CASSDRVQQPQHF TGTGCCAGCAGTGACAGGGTACAGCAGCCCCAGCATTTT
TRBJ2-5 TRBV19 - TRBD2 CASSAIGLAGEETQYF TGTGCCAGTAGTGCCATCGGACTAGCGGGGGAAGAGACCCAGTACTTC
TRBJ2-2 TRBV5-6 - - CASSLVSNTGELFF TGTGCCAGCAGCTTGGTCAGCAACACCGGGGAGCTGTTTTTT
TRBJ2-1 TRBV19 - TRBD2 CASSTNLGLAGGAQFF TGTGCCAGTAGTACAAATCTGGGACTAGCGGGAGGGGCGCAGTTCTTC
TRBJ2-5 TRBV6-6 many - CASSWGETQYF TGTGCCAGCAGCTGGGGAGAGACCCAGTACTTC